This paragraph reports one T cell receptor beta chain. The sample comes from a study of CD8+ T cells in alopecia areata. cDNA serving as the sequencing template came from extracted, reverse transcribed RNA. Sequenced by immunoSEQ multiplex PCR; TCRdb stores in-frame clones only, minus some. The table includes 130,000 to 150,000 clones, approximately 51% detected once. Sequencing was performed on CD4+ T cells sorted from blood, taken at week 0. The sequence derives from a human donor with alopecia areata.

The CDR3 reads CASSLEGQWNEKLFF. In DNA form, the CDR3 reads TGTGCCAGCAGCTTGGAGGGACAGTGGAATGAAAAACTGTTTTTT. V usage is TRBV5-4 and J usage is TRBJ1-4, with 7 positions matching TRBD1. The length of the CDR3 is 15 residues. V shed 0 bases and J 5 bases; nucleotides not matched to a gene: 4. CDR1 is SGHNT, CDR2 YYREEE, per germline (reference sequence).